This T cell receptor (beta chain) derives from a study of T cell responses to AZD1222 COVID-19 vaccine. Study-level findings and limits: Females made up more of the donors, who were largely white British, and clonal diversity may have come out too low.

A word on this clone: The antigen is undetermined.

The J segment lost 8 bases and the V segment lost 6 bases, leaving 7 bases of the junction unmatched. CDR1 and CDR2 from the germline V gene are SEHNR and FQNEAQ (reference sequence). CDR3 length: 14 amino acids. Profiled with immunoSEQ multiplex PCR; TCRdb holds only in-frame clones, not every one. The sample lists under 90,000 clones, 80% to 90% seen once, with around 9.3% in the top ten. The receptor was derived from an adult who received the AZD1222 COVID-19 vaccine. V is TRBV7-9 and J is TRBJ1-6; 7 bases are shared with TRBD1. The specimen was peripheral blood, collected 28 days after the second AZD1222 dose. The CDR3 DNA sequence: TGTGCCAGCAGATTACAGGGGTTTTATTCACCCCTCCACTTT. Its protein is CASRLQGFYSPLHF.